A selection of T cell receptor beta chains follows, all from one sample in a study of identifying expanded T cells in peripheral blood. The table came from immunoSEQ multiplex PCR; TCRdb's copy has only in-frame clones and leaves some out. This sample yields approximately 90,000 clones, of which around 88% are seen a single time; roughly 5.5% belongs to the top ten. The sample was blood. The source is a person aged 18-70 years in good health. CDR3s include the opening cysteine and the closing phenylalanine or tryptophan. The D gene is left open where the match is weak. Clone size is given for some rows only: seen once, a few or many times, or a class if the clone is expanded.

CASSLGQGQNTEAFF	TGTGCCAGCAGCTTAGGTCAGGGACAGAACACTGAAGCTTTCTTT	TRBV7-2	TRBJ1-1	-	-
CASSLTLDEQYF	TGTGCCAGCAGCCTGACACTGGACGAGCAGTACTTC	TRBV7-9	TRBJ2-7	-	-
CATSRSPGQRQETQYF	TGTGCCACCAGCAGAAGTCCGGGACAGAGACAAGAGACCCAGTACTTC	TRBV15	TRBJ2-5	few	TRBD1
CASRADRYSNQPQHF	TGTGCCAGCAGGGCAGATCGCTATAGCAATCAGCCCCAGCATTTT	TRBV6-6	TRBJ1-5	-	-
CASSLNRSSGNTIYF	TGTGCCAGCAGCTTAAACAGGAGCTCTGGAAACACCATATATTTT	TRBV7-9	TRBJ1-3	-	-
CASSQSRALTGYTF	TGTGCCAGCAGTCAATCCCGGGCCTTAACTGGCTACACCTTC	TRBV2	TRBJ1-2	-	-
CASTPDGGVNTEAFF	TGTGCCAGTACCCCTGACGGGGGGGTTAACACTGAAGCTTTCTTT	TRBV19	TRBJ1-1	-	-
CASSAGAQGQPQHF	TGTGCCAGCAGCGCGGGGGCGCAAGGGCAGCCCCAGCATTTT	TRBV6-1	TRBJ1-5	few	-
CASSTSGGAEETQYF	TGTGCCAGCAGCACTAGCGGGGGGGCCGAGGAGACCCAGTACTTC	TRBV6-6	TRBJ2-5	-	TRBD2
CASSTGRGDRYEQYF	TGTGCCAGCAGCACGGGCCGAGGGGATCGCTACGAGCAGTACTTC	TRBV5-4	TRBJ2-7	few	-
CASSAAGSSGELFF	TGTGCCAGCAGTGCGGCAGGGTCATCCGGGGAGCTGTTTTTT	TRBV14	TRBJ2-2	few	-
CASSLGETGGLSQHF	TGTGCCAGCAGCTTAGGTGAGACAGGGGGTCTTTCCCAGCATTTT	TRBV7-2	TRBJ1-5	-	TRBD1
CAISEGSDTQYF	TGTGCCATCAGTGAGGGTTCAGATACGCAGTATTTT	TRBV10-3	TRBJ2-3	-	-
CAQTRTRDSPYEQYF	TGCGCCCAAACCCGGACCCGGGACAGCCCCTACGAGCAGTACTTC	TRBV10-1	TRBJ2-7	-	TRBD1
CASSFDPRGQTEAFF	TGTGCCAGCAGCTTCGACCCTAGGGGTCAAACTGAAGCTTTCTTT	TRBV5-5	TRBJ1-1	-	-
CASSPLSWGATGTEAFF	TGTGCCAGTAGTCCCTTAAGCTGGGGGGCTACGGGCACTGAAGCTTTCTTT	TRBV19	TRBJ1-1	-	-
CASAQADTQYF	TGCGCCTCCGCCCAGGCAGATACGCAGTATTTT	TRBV30	TRBJ2-3	few	-
CASSLESGPAGNTIYF	TGTGCCAGCAGCTTAGAGTCGGGGCCCGCTGGAAACACCATATATTTT	TRBV7-2	TRBJ1-3	-	-